The 24 T cell receptor beta chains presented below share a single source sample, sequenced in a study of T-cell reconstitution after alpha-beta-depleted transplantation in children. Preparation of the TCRbeta library was carried out with unique molecular identifiers. MiXCR, applied by TCRdb to the PCR reads, yields one record per CDR3 protein. Counted here are about 180,000 distinct CDR3 sequences, 11% occurring once; the ten biggest clones make up 13%. The sample in question was PBMCs, obtained before TCRalphabeta/CD19-depleted stem cell transplant. These receptors were taken from a boy aged 2 to 9 with acute myeloid leukemia, due to receive a stem cell transplant.

This clonotype was recorded many times. The chain is built from TRBV7-3 and TRBJ2-3; the match to TRBD1 covers 9 bases. CDR1 and CDR2 from the germline V gene are SGHTA and FQGTGA. This CDR3 region has 16 residues. V shed 5 bases and J 1 base; nucleotides not matched to a gene: 7. CDR3 DNA: TGTGCCAGCAGCCTCCGACAGGGGGGGGGCACAGATACGCAGTATTTT. As protein: CASSLRQGGGTDTQYF. Supplemented by reference TRBV7-3 and TRBJ2-3, the full variable domain reads GAGVSQTPSNKVTEKGKYVELRCDPISGHTALYWYRQSLGQGPEFLIYFQGTGAADDSGLPNDRFFAVRPEGSVSTLKIQRTERGDSAVYLCASSLRQGGGTDTQYFGPGTRLTVL.

The table lists this clonotype with many counts. The chain carries TRBV29-1 and TRBJ2-3, with 8 bases lining up with TRBD1. Germline V gene data show CDR1 as SQVTM and CDR2 as ANQGSEA. The CDR3 is 18 amino acids. V shed 3 bases, J shed 2 bases, and the junction held 16 bases outside the gene matches. CDR3 bases: TGCAGCGTTGATTACCGTGGCATTGGACAGGGAACCACAGATACGCAGTATTTT. Amino acids: CSVDYRGIGQGTTDTQYF.

This clonotype was counted ten times or more. This chain joins TRBV7-9 and TRBJ2-1; perhaps TRBD2 as D (5 bases). V lost 5 bases and J 10 bases, leaving 18 bases between the germline ends. Germline V gives CDR1 SEHNR, CDR2 FQNEAQ (reference sequence). This CDR3 comprises 14 residues. The CDR3 sequence is CASSRGLLEGEQFF. The CDR3 DNA is TGTGCCAGCAGCCGTGGACTTCTAGAAGGGGAGCAGTTCTTC. The full variable domain, with the rest looked up from reference TRBV7-9 and TRBJ2-1, is DTGVSQNPRHKITKRGQNVTFRCDPISEHNRLYWYRQTLGQGPEFLTYFQNEAQLEKSRLLSDRFSAERPKGSFSTLEIQRTEQGDSAMYLCASSRGLLEGEQFFGPGTRLTVL.

CDR3 sequence (DNA): TGTGCCAGCATGTCCTGGGCGGACATCCCCACAGATACGCAGTATTTT. Protein sequence: CASMSWADIPTDTQYF. The chain couples TRBV12-3 or TRBV12-4 to TRBJ2-3; tentatively, D is TRBD1 (5 bases). This CDR3 is 16 amino acids long. V lost 7 bases, J lost 2 bases, and 19 bases lay in between.

This clonotype was observed many times. V gene TRBV5-5 combines with J gene TRBJ1-3, with TRBD1 matching over 8 bases. Germline V CDR1 and CDR2: SGHKS, YYEKEE (reference sequence). There are 16 residues in the CDR3. V shed 4 bases and J 0 bases; nucleotides not matched to a gene: 6. The CDR3, as DNA: TGTGCCAGCAGCACCGACAGGGGCCTCTCTGGAAACACCATATATTTT. Translating gives CASSTDRGLSGNTIYF.

In its sample, this clonotype was seen many times. This sequence joins TRBV3-1 and TRBJ1-2; a possible D gene is TRBD1 (5 bases). Trimming pared 5 bases from V and 8 bases from J, leaving 12 bases between. Germline assignment: CDR1 LGHDT and CDR2 YNNKEL (reference sequence). The CDR3 is 12 amino acids. The CDR3 is CASSGGVDGYTF. The CDR3 bases are TGTGCCAGCAGCGGAGGGGTTGACGGCTACACCTTC. Full variable domain (outside the CDR3, taken from reference TRBV3-1 and TRBJ1-2): DTAVSQTPKYLVTQMGNDKSIKCEQNLGHDTMYWYKQDSKKFLKIMFSYNNKELIINETVPNRFSPKSPDKAHLNLHINSLELGDSAVYFCASSGGVDGYTFGSGTRLTVV.

At least ten counts were recorded for this clonotype. CDR3 in DNA: TGTGCCAGCAGTCCCGGGACAGTTGGGGCCAACGTCCTGACTTTC. Translation: CASSPGTVGANVLTF. V and J are TRBV27 and TRBJ2-6; TRBD1 agrees at 7 bases. Germline V lookup: CDR1 MNHEY, CDR2 SMNVEV (reference sequence). CDR3 length: 15 amino acids. V trimming: 5 bases; J trimming: 3 bases; junction bases outside the gene matches: 4.

This clonotype was counted many times. The rearrangement joins TRBV27 to TRBJ2-1; D is tentatively TRBD1 or TRBD2 (6 bases each). This CDR3 has 17 amino acids. Germline CDR1 is MNHEY and CDR2 is SMNVEV (reference sequence). V was clipped by 3 bases and J by 3 bases, with 18 bases between them. Here the CDR3 reads CASSFGGGGEGYNEQFF. CDR3 bases: TGTGCCAGCAGTTTTGGGGGCGGAGGGGAAGGCTACAATGAGCAGTTCTTC.

This clonotype was picked up many times. This chain joins TRBV7-2 and TRBJ1-2; the D gene is possibly TRBD1 (6 bases). V gave up 3 bases and J gave up 6 bases, with 17 bases separating them. Per the germline V gene, CDR1 is SGHTA and CDR2 is FQGNSA. The CDR3 consists of 15 residues. The CDR3 is CASSFRRGSYHGYTF. In DNA, the CDR3 is TGTGCCAGCAGCTTTCGCAGGGGATCCTATCATGGCTACACCTTC.

This clonotype was picked up many times. This rearrangement joins TRBV12-3 or TRBV12-4 to TRBJ2-7; 10 bases agree with TRBD1. J was trimmed by 4 bases and V by 2 bases; bases with no gene match: 5. This CDR3 comprises 15 residues. Here the CDR3 reads CASSLRQGAFYEQYF. In nucleotides, the CDR3 is TGTGCCAGCAGTTTAAGACAGGGGGCCTTTTACGAGCAGTACTTC.

The gene calls are TRBV5-5 and TRBJ2-7; D remains ambiguous. Between the trimmed V and J ends, which lost 1 base and 6 bases, there was a span of 8 bases. Germline-derived CDR1 and CDR2 are SGHKS and YYEKEE (reference sequence). The CDR3 runs to 12 residues. CDR3 residues: CASSLMYGEQYV. Here the CDR3 DNA reads TGTGCCAGCAGCTTGATGTATGGCGAGCAGTACGTC.

This clonotype was counted at least ten times. This chain joins TRBV12-3 or TRBV12-4 and TRBJ2-2; D is perhaps TRBD1 (6 bases). The length of the CDR3 is 14 residues. Trimming took off 4 bases at V and 7 bases at J, with 13 bases between the two ends. The CDR3: CASSYGQSDGELFF. The CDR3 coding sequence is TGTGCCAGCAGTTATGGACAGTCGGACGGGGAGCTGTTTTTT.

Ten or more counts support this clonotype. V usage is TRBV20-1 and J usage is TRBJ1-2, with D tentatively TRBD1 (5 bases). The CDR3 extends over 13 amino acids. V was shortened by 6 bases and J by 4 bases, with 15 bases between the two germline ends. Germline V gene sequence: CDR1 DFQATT, CDR2 SNEGSKA (reference sequence). The CDR3 DNA sequence: TGCAGTGCCCTGACAGAATCGTCCTATGGCTACACCTTC. Its translation is CSALTESSYGYTF.

This clonotype was detected ten times or more. The rearrangement joins TRBV2 to TRBJ2-7; D uncertain. This CDR3 contains 13 residues. Germline V gene sequence: CDR1 SNHLY, CDR2 FYNNEI. Trimming took 6 bases from V and 1 from J, leaving 10 bases between them. The CDR3 coding sequence is TGTGCCAGCAGGAACTACCCATCCTACGAGCAGTACTTC. Translating gives CASRNYPSYEQYF.

At least ten counts were recorded for this clonotype. The chain has TRBV29-1 and TRBJ2-5; D gene uncertain. The germline V gene has CDR1 SQVTM and CDR2 ANQGSEA. V shed 7 bases and J shed 5 bases, with 11 bases lying between them. The CDR3 length is 11 residues. The CDR3 nucleotides read TGCAGCGCTCGGCGGCCGGAGACCCAGTACTTC. Translated, it gives CSARRPETQYF. The whole variable domain, remainder taken from reference TRBV29-1 and TRBJ2-5, is SAVISQKPSRDICQRGTSLTIQCQVDSQVTMMFWYRQQPGQSLTLIATANQGSEATYESGFVIDKFPISRPNLTFSTLTVSNMSPEDSSIYLCSARRPETQYFGPGTRLLVL.

This clonotype was found many times. The rearrangement links TRBV12-3 or TRBV12-4 to TRBJ1-1; D remains ambiguous. V was trimmed by 4 bases and J by 1 base, leaving 4 bases between them. This CDR3 comprises 12 residues. CDR3 bases: TGTGCCAGCAGTTGGCGGAACACTGAAGCTTTCTTT. Protein sequence: CASSWRNTEAFF.

The rearrangement uses TRBV19 and TRBJ2-2; D is perhaps TRBD1 (5 bases). V lost 3 bases, J lost 0 bases, and 17 bases lay in between. Germline assignment: CDR1 LNHDA and CDR2 SQIVND (reference sequence). There are 18 residues in the CDR3. This CDR3 is CASSIGDRSFANTGELFF. DNA for the CDR3: TGTGCCAGTAGTATTGGCGACAGATCATTCGCGAACACCGGGGAGCTGTTTTTT.

The sample holds many counts of this clonotype. The rearrangement uses TRBV11-2 and TRBJ2-3; 7 positions agree with TRBD2. The CDR3 is made up of 16 amino acids. Germline V gene lookup returns CDR1 SGHAT and CDR2 FQNNGV. The junction had 8 bases not matched to a gene; V was cut back by 5 bases and J by 0 bases. CDR3 sequence (DNA): TGTGCCAGCAGCGGCGGACCGGGGGGTAGCACAGATACGCAGTATTTT. It is translated as CASSGGPGGSTDTQYF.

This clonotype was found many times. The genes are TRBV20-1 and TRBJ2-2, with TRBD2 as a possible D gene (6 bases). The CDR3 runs 15 residues. V dropped 0 bases and J dropped 1 base, with 9 bases sitting between them. Looked up from germline, CDR1 is DFQATT and CDR2 is SNEGSKA (reference sequence). The CDR3 coding sequence is TGCAGTGCTAGAGAGGGACTGTTGAACACCGGGGAGCTGTTTTTT. As protein: CSAREGLLNTGELFF.

The chain uses TRBV30 and TRBJ1-2; a weak D match, TRBD1 (5 bases). Trimming left V 0 bases short and J 0 bases short, with 20 bases between. Germline loops: CDR1 GTSNPN, CDR2 SVGIG (reference sequence). The CDR3 contains 18 residues. CDR3 sequence reads: CAWSVSWGGGRSNYGYTF. Here the CDR3 DNA reads TGTGCCTGGAGTGTGTCCTGGGGGGGTGGCCGGTCTAACTATGGCTACACCTTC.

This clonotype showed up many times. V usage is TRBV5-1 and J usage is TRBJ2-1; D uncertain. Per the germline V gene, CDR1 is SGHRS and CDR2 is YFSETQ. The CDR3 has 14 amino acids. V was cut by 4 bases and J by 0 bases, with 8 bases left in between. The CDR3 loop is CASSPESSYNEQFF. CDR3 sequence (DNA): TGCGCCAGCAGCCCCGAGAGCTCCTACAATGAGCAGTTCTTC.

There are many counts of this clonotype. The chain recombines TRBV27 with TRBJ2-7, with 10 bases fitting TRBD1. The CDR3 is made up of 15 amino acids. Losses at the gene ends were 8 bases for V and 1 base for J; bases not matched to a gene: 8. Germline CDR1 MNHEY, CDR2 SMNVEV (reference sequence). CDR3 in amino acids: CASGLGTGESYEQYF. The CDR3 nucleotides read TGTGCCAGCGGATTGGGGACAGGGGAATCCTACGAGCAGTACTTC.

This clonotype has ten or more counts. The rearrangement joins TRBV7-9 to TRBJ2-5; no clear D. CDR3 length: 15 residues. With 0 bases removed from V and 1 base from J, the gap between germline ends came to 9 bases. The germline gives CDR1 SEHNR, CDR2 FQNEAQ (reference sequence). CDR3 coding DNA: TGTGCCAGCAGCTTAGCGTCTGGCGGCCAAGAGACCCAGTACTTC. Translating gives CASSLASGGQETQYF.

Ten or more counts support this clonotype. The rearrangement uses TRBV3-1 and TRBJ2-1; TRBD2 agrees at 10 bases. V lost 0 bases to trimming and J lost 10 bases; unmatched junction nucleotides: 12. This CDR3 region has 17 residues. Germline V gene data show CDR1 as LGHDT and CDR2 as YNNKEL (reference sequence). DNA for the CDR3: TGTGCCAGCAGCCAAGATAGGCAGCGGGAGGGGGCCCAGGAGCAGTTCTTC. Its translation is CASSQDRQREGAQEQFF.